The rows below give T cell receptor beta chains drawn from one sample of a study of T-cell reconstitution after alpha-beta-depleted transplantation in children. TCRdb fed the PCR reads into MiXCR, producing one record per CDR3 protein. Of hundreds of thousands of distinct CDR3 sequences in the sample, more than 15% were seen once. Specimen: PBMCs, mostly from graft donor cells, collected 360 days after TCRalphabeta/CD19-depleted stem cell transplant. These receptors were taken from a male patient aged 2 to 10 who had a stem cell transplant for acute lymphoblastic leukemia, so the T cells may come from the graft donor. Each CDR3 is given with its conserved first and last residue. The D gene is left open where the match is weak. Not every row has a clone size; where given, it reads once, few, many or a size class.

J gene | clone size | D gene | V gene | CDR3 DNA | CDR3 protein
TRBJ2-7 | NA | NA | TRBV12-3/TRBV12-4 | TGTGCCAGCAGCTCCCCCGGGCGGAGGTCCTACGAGCAGTACTTC | CASSSPGRRSYEQYF
TRBJ1-1 | NA | NA | TRBV5-1 | TGCGCCAGCAGCTTTTGGAGTCGTAAGCAGACTGAAGCTTTCTTT | CASSFWSRKQTEAFF
TRBJ2-2 | NA | NA | TRBV4-3 | TGCGCCAGCAGCCACGTCGCGCGCACCGGGGAGCTGTTTTTT | CASSHVARTGELFF
TRBJ2-7 | many | TRBD1 | TRBV4-1 | TGCGCCAGCAGCCAAGTCGGGACAGCATCCTACGAGCAGTACTTC | CASSQVGTASYEQYF
TRBJ2-1 | many | NA | TRBV25-1 | TGTGCCAGCAGTGATGACCCCCCACTTTATGAGGTTGACCTTTACAATGAGCAGTTCTTC | CASSDDPPLYEVDLYNEQFF
TRBJ2-1 | NA | TRBD1 | TRBV7-6 | TGTGCCAGCAGCTTAGTGGGACAGGGAAGTGAGCAGTTCTTC | CASSLVGQGSEQFF
TRBJ2-1 | many | NA | TRBV9 | TGTGCCAGCAGCACCGCAGGAGGGGGGGCCAGCTCCTACAATGAGCAGTTCTTC | CASSTAGGGASSYNEQFF
TRBJ2-5 | NA | NA | TRBV2 | TGTGCCAGCAGTCGCCGGCCCGGTCGGGGGATAGGAGAGACCCAGTACTTC | CASSRRPGRGIGETQYF
TRBJ1-1 | NA | TRBD1 | TRBV29-1 | TGCAGCGTGTCACAGGGGGCGACTGAAGCTTTCTTT | CSVSQGATEAFF
TRBJ1-6 | few | TRBD1 | TRBV15 | TGTGCCACCAGCAGAGAGCTTGGGACAGGGAATTCACCCCTCCACTTT | CATSRELGTGNSPLHF
TRBJ1-6 | few | TRBD1 | TRBV12-3/TRBV12-4 | TGTGCCAGCAGATCGGACAGGGGTTTGGGCAGGAGATCACCCCTCCACTTT | CASRSDRGLGRRSPLHF
TRBJ1-6 | NA | NA | TRBV5-1 | TGCGCCAGCAGCTCATTTTACAGGAGCGGGTCGTATAATTCACCCCTCCACTTT | CASSSFYRSGSYNSPLHF
TRBJ1-3 | NA | NA | TRBV9 | TGTGCCAGCAGCGTAGATGGGGGGGCCGCCGGAAACACCATATATTTT | CASSVDGGAAGNTIYF
TRBJ2-7 | NA | TRBD2 | TRBV12-3/TRBV12-4 | TGTGCCAGCAGTTTTATGACTAGCGGATTCTACGAGCAGTACTTC | CASSFMTSGFYEQYF
TRBJ2-1 | once | NA | TRBV27 | TGTGCCAGCAGTCCAAGATCCTACAATGAGCAGTTCTTC | CASSPRSYNEQFF
TRBJ2-1 | NA | TRBD2 | TRBV5-1 | TGCGCCAGCAGCTCGACTAGCGGATCCCACAATGAGCAGTTCTTC | CASSSTSGSHNEQFF
TRBJ2-1 | NA | TRBD1 | TRBV5-1 | TGCGCCAGCAGCTTAAGGACAGGGGGCTACAATGAGCAGTTCTTC | CASSLRTGGYNEQFF
TRBJ2-3 | few | TRBD2 | TRBV20-1 | TGCAGTGCTTCCCGGACTAGCGGTCCAGATACGCAGTATTTT | CSASRTSGPDTQYF
TRBJ2-1 | few | TRBD2 | TRBV5-1 | TGCGCCAGCAGCTCCCAGGATGGGCGGGGGGGATACAATGAGCAGTTCTTC | CASSSQDGRGGYNEQFF
TRBJ1-6 | few | NA | TRBV5-1 | TGCGCCAGCAGCTTGGCAGAACAGGGCGGTTCACCCCTCCACTTT | CASSLAEQGGSPLHF
TRBJ2-7 | few | NA | TRBV5-1 | TGCGCCAGCAATCCTATGGGCTCCTACGAGCAGTACTTC | CASNPMGSYEQYF
TRBJ2-5 | few | TRBD2 | TRBV12-3/TRBV12-4 | TGTGCCAGCAGTGGGGAAGCGGGAGTAACCGAGACCCAGTACTTC | CASSGEAGVTETQYF
TRBJ2-7 | once | TRBD1 | TRBV5-1 | TGCGCCAGCAGCTTAATGGGACAGGGCAACGAGCAGTACTTC | CASSLMGQGNEQYF
TRBJ1-2 | few | NA | TRBV18 | TGTGCCAGCTCATTCGGGGAGGGAAAGAATGGCTACACCTTC | CASSFGEGKNGYTF
TRBJ2-7 | few | TRBD1 | TRBV11-3 | TGTGCCAGCAGCTTAAACCGACAGGGTGGAGAGCAGTACTTC | CASSLNRQGGEQYF
TRBJ1-1 | NA | NA | TRBV6-5 | TGTGCCAGCACCCGGGGGGGTGAAGCTTTCTTT | CASTRGGEAFF
TRBJ2-7 | few | NA | TRBV5-1 | TGCGCCAGCAGCTTTGGGCCCGGGAGATACGAGCAGTACTTC | CASSFGPGRYEQYF
TRBJ2-1 | NA | NA | TRBV20-1 | TGCAGTGCGGGGCGGACTCGGAATGAGCAGTTCTTC | CSAGRTRNEQFF
TRBJ2-7 | few | TRBD2 | TRBV27 | TGTGCCAGCGGGGGGGGTGCTTACTACGAGCAGTACTTC | CASGGGAYYEQYF
TRBJ2-7 | NA | NA | TRBV12-3/TRBV12-4 | TGTGCCAGCAGTTTTGGCAAAGGGTCCTACGAGCAGTACTTC | CASSFGKGSYEQYF
TRBJ2-1 | few | NA | TRBV7-2 | TGTGCCAGCAACTTGGGGCCCCAAGGCGGCAATGAGCAGTTCTTC | CASNLGPQGGNEQFF
TRBJ2-1 | NA | TRBD2 | TRBV7-2 | TGTGCCAGCAGCTTAAGTCCAGCGGGGGACCACAATGAGCAGTTCTTC | CASSLSPAGDHNEQFF
TRBJ1-1 | NA | TRBD1 | TRBV27 | TGTGCCAGCAGTCCCAATACAGGGGTTACTGAAGCTTTCTTT | CASSPNTGVTEAFF
TRBJ2-3 | NA | TRBD2 | TRBV18 | TGTGCCAGCTCACCGACTAGCGGGGTTAGCACAGATACGCAGTATTTT | CASSPTSGVSTDTQYF
TRBJ1-2 | few | NA | TRBV7-8 | TGTGCCAGCGGAACCTATGGCTACACCTTC | CASGTYGYTF
TRBJ1-3 | NA | NA | TRBV5-1 | TGCGCCAGCAGCTCTCTGGGGGCGACCGTTGGAAACACCATATATTTT | CASSSLGATVGNTIYF
TRBJ2-2 | few | NA | TRBV5-1 | TGCGCCAGCAGCATCCGGGCAGGGATAAACACCGGGGAGCTGTTTTTT | CASSIRAGINTGELFF
TRBJ1-2 | many | TRBD1 | TRBV12-3/TRBV12-4 | TGTGCCAGCAGTCTGAACCCAGACAGGGGTTATGGCTACACCTTC | CASSLNPDRGYGYTF
TRBJ2-7 | NA | NA | TRBV10-3 | TGTGCCATCAGTGAGTCCCCCTTACTAGGACCGAGCCCCTACGAGCAGTACTTC | CAISESPLLGPSPYEQYF
TRBJ1-1 | many | NA | TRBV5-1 | TGCGCCAGCAGCTTTGTGGACGTGGGCTTCACTGAAGCTTTCTTT | CASSFVDVGFTEAFF
TRBJ2-1 | NA | NA | TRBV12-3/TRBV12-4 | TGTGCCAGCAGTTTCCGGGTGCTCGATGAGCAGTTCTTC | CASSFRVLDEQFF
TRBJ2-3 | NA | NA | TRBV4-3 | TGCGCCAGCAGCCAAGACAGGGGCCCGGATACGCAGTATTTT | CASSQDRGPDTQYF
TRBJ2-3 | few | NA | TRBV18 | TGTGCCAGCTCCCATAGCACAGATACGCAGTATTTT | CASSHSTDTQYF